This TCR beta chain was identified in a study of T-cell reconstitution after alpha-beta-depleted transplantation in children. Study-level results: There were reportedly several hundred expanded graft clones from which alpha-beta T cells came about two months after transplant. A year post-transplant, T-cell counts and diversity derived mostly from newly produced T cells. Surviving recipient T cells and thymic progenitors produced the high day-60 TCRbeta diversity seen in some patients.

Unique molecular identifiers featured in how the TCRbeta library was prepared. TCRdb recomputed calls from the PCR reads with MiXCR, one row per CDR3 protein. The sample has over 200,000 distinct CDR3 sequences; approximately 17% are singletons. A remark on this clonotype: The target antigen is unknown.

Trimming took 6 bases from V and 6 from J, leaving 14 bases between them. The CDR3 sequence is 13 residues long. The receptor comes from a male patient aged 2 to 9 who had a stem cell transplant for acute lymphoblastic leukemia, so the T cells may come from the graft donor. V and J are TRBV12-3 or TRBV12-4 and TRBJ1-2; unclear D gene. The source was PBMCs, mostly from graft donor cells, collected 360 days after TCRalphabeta/CD19-depleted stem cell transplant. CDR3 nucleotide sequence: TGTGCCAGCAGCCCGACGTTTGGGGATGGCTACACCTTC. This translates into CASSPTFGDGYTF.